The next 9 T cell receptor beta chains were all read from a single sample in a study of CD8 T cells in Susac syndrome. RNA was extracted with the RNeasy kit, and a quantity of 0.5 to 1 ug was reverse transcribed using random hexamers. TCRdb used MiXCR to reprocess the immunoSEQ multiplex PCR reads, holding one entry per CDR3 protein. The table lists over 350,000 distinct CDR3 sequences, approximately 85% of them singletons. Input material: CD8+ T cells from PBMCs. The source of these receptors is a human donor with multiple sclerosis.

J is TRBJ2-1 and V is TRBV27; TRBD2 matches 8 bases. Germline V gene sequence: CDR1 MNHEY, CDR2 SMNVEV (reference sequence). With 3 bases clipped from V and 10 bases from J, the junction kept 11 bases outside the gene matches. The CDR3 has 15 residues. CDR3 sequence (DNA): TGTGCCAGCAGTTTGGGGCCCCTAGCGGGCCAGGAGCAGTTCTTC. Its translation: CASSLGPLAGQEQFF.

This chain uses TRBV27 with TRBJ2-7; 13 positions agree with TRBD2. Germline CDR1 reads MNHEY; CDR2 reads SMNVEV (reference sequence). The length of the CDR3 is 17 residues. With V trimmed by 5 bases and J by 3 bases, 10 bases remained unmatched. The CDR3 region is CASSDILGTSGIYEQYF. The DNA of the CDR3 is TGTGCCAGCAGTGATATACTCGGGACTAGCGGGATCTACGAGCAGTACTTC.

The rearrangement joins TRBV27 to TRBJ2-7; 8 positions agree with TRBD1. The CDR3 sequence is 14 residues long. Losses at the gene ends were 5 bases for V and 3 bases for J; bases not matched to a gene: 6. Germline V CDR1 and CDR2: MNHEY, SMNVEV (reference sequence). CDR3 in DNA: TGTGCCAGCAGTCCCCGTGGACAGGGCTACGAGCAGTACTTC. Its protein is CASSPRGQGYEQYF.

This clonotype was counted a few times. This rearrangement joins TRBV6-1 to TRBJ1-1; TRBD1 matches at 8 bases. J gave up 4 bases and V 6 bases, and 4 bases lay outside the gene matches. Germline V lookup: CDR1 MNHNS, CDR2 SASEGT. The CDR3 loop spans 13 amino acids. The CDR3 DNA reads TGTGCCAGCAGAGGACAGGGTTCCACTGAAGCTTTCTTT. It encodes CASRGQGSTEAFF.

DNA of the CDR3: TGTGCCAGCAGTATGACAGGTGAAACCTACGAGCAGTACTTC. Protein product: CASSMTGETYEQYF. The chain uses TRBV28 and TRBJ2-7; TRBD1 might be the D (6 bases). V was shortened by 5 bases and J by 2 bases, with 13 bases between the two germline ends. Germline values: CDR1 MDHEN, CDR2 SYDVKM. The CDR3 totals 14 residues.

The chain carries TRBV11-2 and TRBJ2-1; D unresolved. Trimming removed 1 base at V and 4 bases at J, with 5 bases between. This CDR3 has 13 residues. CDR1 and CDR2 from the germline V gene are SGHAT and FQNNGV. For the CDR3, the DNA is TGTGCCAGCAGCTTAGCTATTTACAATGAGCAGTTCTTC. Translating it yields CASSLAIYNEQFF. Filled out from reference TRBV11-2 and TRBJ2-1, the complete variable domain reads EAGVAQSPRYKIIEKRQSVAFWCNPISGHATLYWYQQILGQGPKLLIQFQNNGVVDDSQLPKDRFSAERLKGVDSTLKIQPAKLEDSAVYLCASSLAIYNEQFFGPGTRLTVL.

The CDR3 is CASSLTQLEQYF. DNA of the CDR3: TGTGCCAGCAGTTTAACGCAGCTCGAGCAGTACTTC. The V and J genes are TRBV12-3 or TRBV12-4 and TRBJ2-7; D unresolved. V dropped 2 bases and J dropped 6 bases, with 8 bases sitting between them. The CDR3 totals 12 residues.

This chain connects TRBV28 to TRBJ2-2, with 9 bases lining up with TRBD2. The ends lost 5 bases at V and 3 bases at J; junction bases unmatched: 13. CDR1 is MDHEN, CDR2 SYDVKM, per germline. There are 18 residues in the CDR3. Here the CDR3 DNA reads TGTGCCAGCAGTACGCAAAGGGCAGCGGGAGGTTACACCGGGGAGCTGTTTTTT. Translating gives CASSTQRAAGGYTGELFF.

The chain uses TRBV4-1 and TRBJ2-4; TRBD1 is a possible D gene (6 bases). Germline V gene lookup returns CDR1 MGHRA and CDR2 YSYEKL. Trimming took off 4 bases at V and 8 bases at J, with 9 bases between the two ends. The CDR3 has 12 amino acids. Here the CDR3 DNA reads TGCGCCAGCAGCCCCAGGGGCTACATTCAGTACTTC. The encoded protein is CASSPRGYIQYF.